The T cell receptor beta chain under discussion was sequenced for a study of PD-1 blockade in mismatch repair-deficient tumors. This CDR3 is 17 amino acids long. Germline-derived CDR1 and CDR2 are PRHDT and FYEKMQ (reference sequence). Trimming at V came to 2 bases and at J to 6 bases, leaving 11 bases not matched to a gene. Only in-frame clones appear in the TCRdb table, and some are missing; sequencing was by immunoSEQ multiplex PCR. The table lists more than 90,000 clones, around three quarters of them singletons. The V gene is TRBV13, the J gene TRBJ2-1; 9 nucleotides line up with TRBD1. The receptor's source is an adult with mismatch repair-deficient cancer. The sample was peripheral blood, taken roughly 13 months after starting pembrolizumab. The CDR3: CASSLYWDRAYGNEQFF. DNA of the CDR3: TGTGCCAGCAGCTTATACTGGGACAGGGCTTACGGCAATGAGCAGTTCTTC.